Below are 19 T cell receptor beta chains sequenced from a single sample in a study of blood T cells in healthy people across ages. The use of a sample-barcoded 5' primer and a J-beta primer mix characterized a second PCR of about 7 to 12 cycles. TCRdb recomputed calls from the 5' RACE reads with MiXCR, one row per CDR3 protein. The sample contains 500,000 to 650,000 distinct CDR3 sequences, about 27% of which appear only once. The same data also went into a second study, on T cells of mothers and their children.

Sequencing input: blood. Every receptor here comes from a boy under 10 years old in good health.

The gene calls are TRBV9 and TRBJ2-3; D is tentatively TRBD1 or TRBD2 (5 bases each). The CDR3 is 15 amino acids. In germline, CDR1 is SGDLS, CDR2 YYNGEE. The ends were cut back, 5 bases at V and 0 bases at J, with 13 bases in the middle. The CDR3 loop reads CASSPLAGSTDTQYF. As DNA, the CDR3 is TGTGCCAGCAGTCCCCTAGCAGGGAGCACAGATACGCAGTATTTT.

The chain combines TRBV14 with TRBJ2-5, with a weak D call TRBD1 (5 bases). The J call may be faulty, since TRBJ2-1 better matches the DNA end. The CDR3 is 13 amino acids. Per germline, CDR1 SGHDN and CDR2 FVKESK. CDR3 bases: TGTGCCAGCAGCCATCCAGTGGGGCATGAGCAGTTCTTC. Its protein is CASSHPVGHEQFF.

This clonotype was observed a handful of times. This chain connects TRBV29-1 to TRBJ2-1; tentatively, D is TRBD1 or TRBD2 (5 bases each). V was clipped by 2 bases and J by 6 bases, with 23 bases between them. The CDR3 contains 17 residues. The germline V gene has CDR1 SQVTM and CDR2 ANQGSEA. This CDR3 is CSVEPAVGEGQRNEQFF. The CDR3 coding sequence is TGCAGCGTTGAACCGGCGGTCGGTGAGGGGCAGCGCAATGAGCAGTTCTTC.

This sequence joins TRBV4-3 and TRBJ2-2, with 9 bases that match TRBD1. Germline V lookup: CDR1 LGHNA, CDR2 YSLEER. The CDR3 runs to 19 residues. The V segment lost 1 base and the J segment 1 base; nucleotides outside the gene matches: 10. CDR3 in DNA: TGCGCCAGCAGCCAAGGCCCCATGGGACAGGGAGGGAACACCGGGGAGCTGTTTTTT. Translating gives CASSQGPMGQGGNTGELFF.

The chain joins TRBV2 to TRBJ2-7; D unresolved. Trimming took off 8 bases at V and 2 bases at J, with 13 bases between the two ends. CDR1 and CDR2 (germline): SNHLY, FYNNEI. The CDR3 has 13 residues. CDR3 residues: CASAWTVPYEQYF. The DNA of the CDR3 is TGTGCCAGCGCCTGGACGGTCCCCTACGAGCAGTACTTC.

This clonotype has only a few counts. The CDR3 nucleotides read TGCAGTGCCCTAACCTTCACCGGGACAGGGGACTATACCCTGGGAGAAAAACTGTTTTTT. Translated: CSALTFTGTGDYTLGEKLFF. The chain carries TRBV20-1 and TRBJ1-4; 10 positions agree with TRBD1. This CDR3 is built from 20 residues. V trimming: 6 bases; J trimming: 8 bases; junction bases outside the gene matches: 27. Per germline, CDR1 DFQATT and CDR2 SNEGSKA (reference sequence).

The chain's CDR3 is CSARAASTDTQYF. The CDR3 region has the DNA TGCAGTGCTAGAGCGGCTAGCACAGATACGCAGTATTTT. This chain joins TRBV20-1 and TRBJ2-3; no clear D gene. The CDR3 spans 13 residues. Germline lookup yields CDR1 DFQATT and CDR2 SNEGSKA (reference sequence). Trimming removed 1 base from V and 0 bases from J, with 5 bases in between.

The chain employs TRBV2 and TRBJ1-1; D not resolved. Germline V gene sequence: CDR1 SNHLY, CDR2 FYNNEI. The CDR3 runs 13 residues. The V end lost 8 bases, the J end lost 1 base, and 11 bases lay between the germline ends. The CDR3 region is CASRPLRNTEAFF. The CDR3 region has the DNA TGTGCCAGCCGCCCCTTGAGGAACACTGAAGCTTTCTTT.

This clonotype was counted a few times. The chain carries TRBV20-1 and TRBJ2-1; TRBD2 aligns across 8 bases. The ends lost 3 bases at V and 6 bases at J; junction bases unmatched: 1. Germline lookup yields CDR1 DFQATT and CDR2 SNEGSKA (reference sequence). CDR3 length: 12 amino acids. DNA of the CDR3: TGCAGTGCTAGCCGGGGGGGCAATGAGCAGTTCTTC. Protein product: CSASRGGNEQFF.

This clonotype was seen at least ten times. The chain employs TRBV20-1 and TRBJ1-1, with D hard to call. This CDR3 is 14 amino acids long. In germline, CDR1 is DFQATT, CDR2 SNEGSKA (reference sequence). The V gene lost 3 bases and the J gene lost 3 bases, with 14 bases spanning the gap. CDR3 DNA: TGCAGTGCTAGTCGTGGGAACTCAGACACTGAAGCTTTCTTT. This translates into CSASRGNSDTEAFF.

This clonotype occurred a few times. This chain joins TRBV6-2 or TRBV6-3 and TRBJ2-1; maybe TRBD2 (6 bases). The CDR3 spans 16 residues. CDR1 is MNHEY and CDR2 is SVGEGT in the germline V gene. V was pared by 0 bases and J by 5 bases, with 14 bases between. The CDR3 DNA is TGTGCCAGCAGTTACTCGAAAGGGACTGATAACAATGAGCAGTTCTTC. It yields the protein CASSYSKGTDNNEQFF.

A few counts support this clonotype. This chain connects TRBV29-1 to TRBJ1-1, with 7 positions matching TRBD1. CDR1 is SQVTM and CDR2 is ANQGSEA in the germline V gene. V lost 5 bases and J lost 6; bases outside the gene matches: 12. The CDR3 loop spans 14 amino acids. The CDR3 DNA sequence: TGCAGCGTTCCCTCGGGCCCAAGGGGGCCTGAAGCTTTCTTT. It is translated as CSVPSGPRGPEAFF. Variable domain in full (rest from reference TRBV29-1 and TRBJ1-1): SAVISQKPSRDICQRGTSLTIQCQVDSQVTMMFWYRQQPGQSLTLIATANQGSEATYESGFVIDKFPISRPNLTFSTLTVSNMSPEDSSIYLCSVPSGPRGPEAFFGQGTRLTVV.

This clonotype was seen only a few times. The CDR3 loop reads CASSLGAEPDIQYF. DNA of the CDR3: TGCGCCAGCAGCTTGGGTGCTGAGCCGGACATTCAGTACTTC. V is TRBV5-1 and J is TRBJ2-4; no firm D call. CDR3 length: 14 residues. The germline V gene encodes CDR1 SGHRS and CDR2 YFSETQ. Trimming shortened V by 0 bases and J by 8 bases, and 12 bases separated the two germline ends.

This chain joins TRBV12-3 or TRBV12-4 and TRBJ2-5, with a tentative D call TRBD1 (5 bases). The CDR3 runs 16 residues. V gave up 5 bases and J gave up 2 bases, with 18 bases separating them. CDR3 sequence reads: CASSGISGSPQETQYF. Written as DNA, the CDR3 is TGTGCCAGCAGTGGAATATCAGGGTCTCCTCAAGAGACCCAGTACTTC.

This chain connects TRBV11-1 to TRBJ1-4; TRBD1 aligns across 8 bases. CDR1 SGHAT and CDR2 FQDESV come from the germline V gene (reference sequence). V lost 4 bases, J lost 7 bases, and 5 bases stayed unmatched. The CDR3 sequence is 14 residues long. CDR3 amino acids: CASSYTGGAEKLFF. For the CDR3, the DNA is TGTGCCAGCAGCTACACAGGGGGTGCTGAAAAACTGTTTTTT.

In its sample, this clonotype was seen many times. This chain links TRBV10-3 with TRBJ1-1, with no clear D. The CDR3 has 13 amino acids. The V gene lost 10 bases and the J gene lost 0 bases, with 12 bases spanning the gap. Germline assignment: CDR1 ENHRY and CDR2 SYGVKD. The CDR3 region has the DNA TGTGCCACGGAGTTGGGTCTGAACACTGAAGCTTTCTTT. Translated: CATELGLNTEAFF.

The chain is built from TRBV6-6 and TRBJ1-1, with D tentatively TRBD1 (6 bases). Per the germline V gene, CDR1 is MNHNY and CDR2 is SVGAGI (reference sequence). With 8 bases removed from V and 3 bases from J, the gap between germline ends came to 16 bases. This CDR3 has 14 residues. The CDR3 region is CASGSRGSHTEAFF. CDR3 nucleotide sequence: TGTGCCAGCGGATCCAGGGGTTCTCACACTGAAGCTTTCTTT.

The CDR3: CASSPLGMGGASKETQYF. The CDR3 DNA follows: TGTGCCAGCAGCCCCCTCGGTATGGGGGGGGCCTCAAAAGAGACCCAGTACTTC. This chain links TRBV5-6 with TRBJ2-5, with a possible D match to TRBD2 (7 bases). Between the trimmed V and J ends, which lost 4 bases and 3 bases, there was a span of 25 bases. The CDR3 consists of 18 residues. The germline V gene has CDR1 SGHDT and CDR2 YYEEEE.

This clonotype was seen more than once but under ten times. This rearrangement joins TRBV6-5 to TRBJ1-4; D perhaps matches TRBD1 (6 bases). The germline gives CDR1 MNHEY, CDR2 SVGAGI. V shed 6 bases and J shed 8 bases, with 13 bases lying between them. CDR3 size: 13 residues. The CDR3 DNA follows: TGTGCCAGCAGCACCGGGACACTGGAAAAACTGTTTTTT. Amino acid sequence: CASSTGTLEKLFF.